This T cell receptor (beta chain) was observed in a study of beta chain features in type 1 diabetes listed by TCRdb under 2018. Context from the whole study: Mean age, gender distribution, total cell number and subset yield did not differ between patients and healthy donors. A total of about 99,000,000 sorted cells were examined across all samples, and RNA yield correlated strongly with the number of cells per subset. The study compared TCRB repertoires of sorted circulating CD4+ T cell subsets between recently diagnosed type 1 diabetes patients and matched healthy donors. Regulatory and stem cell-like memory subsets were obtained from only 8 patients and about eight healthy donors, while naive and central memory subsets were obtained from all 30 or so donors. The full study reports these points: Type 1 diabetes patients showed a moderate but significant shortening of TCRB CDR3 length in all four CD4+ subsets. Shorter templates might be favored by PCR, yet because patient and control samples were amplified and corrected together, any such skew would affect both groups equally. Sequencing cDNA rather than genomic DNA could over-represent highly expressing activated cells, although activation and CD3 levels did not differ between groups. Only small numbers of individuals were included in the HLA sub-analyses, which left unresolved whether HLA type had any influence on TCRB rearrangement. Naive, central memory and regulatory TCRB repertoires appeared to be more alike among patients than among healthy donors. At VDJ recombination sites, type 1 diabetes patients had fewer insertions and more deleted nucleotides, which implies abnormalities in thymic rearrangement.

The High Capacity cDNA Reverse Transcription Kit was used to reverse transcribe all of the isolated RNA, meaning that expressed TCRB transcripts were what got sequenced. Deep immunoSEQ sequencing was performed on naive, central memory and regulatory T cell samples, with an average of roughly 3.3 million total reads per sample. Sorted cells were lysed in RLT buffer and RNA was extracted with DNase-treated RNeasy Micro or Mini kits, depending on cell number. To prevent cross-contamination, each cell subset was processed individually, whereas patient and healthy donor samples were processed jointly. The immunoSEQ multiplex PCR was used to amplify TCRB sequences from cDNA, generating 87-bp fragments that spanned the CDR3 region. The amplicons were sequenced using the Illumina HiSeq platform. The study's processing was this. PCR bias was corrected computationally using synthetic template baselines, and reads within Hamming distance 2 were collapsed, with unmergeable singletons discarded. Reads were aligned against IMGT so that V, D and J genes, CDR3 length and insertions or deletions at six rearrangement sites could be assigned. Clonotype counts were normalized to sorted cell number within each subset before computing true diversity and Gini coefficients with the tcR R package. Repertoire sharing was quantified using the overlap coefficient calculated on TCRB nucleotide sequences. Out-of-frame TCRB sequences from naive cells were analyzed as a proxy for the pre-selection repertoire. The table comes from immuneACCESS by way of TCRdb, which keeps in-frame sequences with V and J called. Part of the clones is missing from these tables; in studies checked, under half for an unresolved V gene and the rest for unknown reasons. V and J calls and clone size come straight from that table; D and trimming were deduced from the DNA. The table for this sample lists more than 550,000 clones; around 15% of them were counted only once. Approximately 0.043% of the sample is taken by the ten largest.

About this clone itself: Its target antigen remains unknown. No base quality values were provided; no much bigger clone lies one nucleotide off.

A single peripheral blood draw of 95 to 150 mL on average was collected from each donor into heparinised tubes. Naive, central memory, regulatory and stem cell-like memory CD4+ T cells were sorted on a BD FACSAria II using a panel including CD45RO, CCR7, CD25, CD127, CD95 and CD27. Purity was above 95% for every sorted population. PBMCs were isolated immediately by Lymphoprep density gradient centrifugation and stained directly without culture. So that batch effects would be minimized, each experiment stained and sorted samples in pairs, pairing one healthy donor with one patient. V was cut back by 3 bases and J by 4 bases, leaving a gap of 15 bases between them. The CDR3 runs 15 residues from the cysteine to the phenylalanine. Here the CDR3 DNA is all that survives: 45 bases in frame from base 1. The germline V gene gives CDR1 as LGHNA and CDR2 as YSLEER.

The rearranged segments are TRBV4-3 and TRBJ1-1, with TRBD1 perhaps the D gene, on 5 matching bases. Sequencing used naive CD4+ T cells from blood. The intended sense of this specimen's cell subset or site label: true naive CD4+ T cells. The TCR comes from a man between 18 and 35 years old with type 1 diabetes. The CDR3 here reads CASSHIRGASTEAFF. DNA sequence: TGCGCCAGCAGCCATATCAGAGGGGCGTCCACTGAAGCTTTCTTT.